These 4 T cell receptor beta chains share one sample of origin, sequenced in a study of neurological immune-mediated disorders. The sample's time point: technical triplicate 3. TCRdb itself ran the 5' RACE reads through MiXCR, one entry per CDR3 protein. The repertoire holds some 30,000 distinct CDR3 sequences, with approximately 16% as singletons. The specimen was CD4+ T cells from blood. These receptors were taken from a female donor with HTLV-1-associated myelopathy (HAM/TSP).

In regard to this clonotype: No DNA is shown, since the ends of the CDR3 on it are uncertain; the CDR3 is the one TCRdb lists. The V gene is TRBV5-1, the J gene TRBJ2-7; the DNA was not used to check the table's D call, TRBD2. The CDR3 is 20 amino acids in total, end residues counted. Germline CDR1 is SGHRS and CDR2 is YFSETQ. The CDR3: CASSFYICSARRLAYGEQYF.

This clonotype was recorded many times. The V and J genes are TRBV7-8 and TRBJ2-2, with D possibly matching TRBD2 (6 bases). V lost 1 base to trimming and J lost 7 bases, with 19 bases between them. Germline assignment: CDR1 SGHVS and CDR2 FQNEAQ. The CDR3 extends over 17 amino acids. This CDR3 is CASSLDVGTALFGELFF. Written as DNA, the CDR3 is TGTGCCAGCAGCTTAGATGTCGGGACTGCCCTTTTCGGGGAGCTGTTTTTT.

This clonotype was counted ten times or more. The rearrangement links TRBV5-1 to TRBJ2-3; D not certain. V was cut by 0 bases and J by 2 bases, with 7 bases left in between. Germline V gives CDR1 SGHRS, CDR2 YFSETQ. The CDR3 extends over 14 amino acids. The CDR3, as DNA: TGCGCCAGCAGCTTGGGGACCAACACAGATACGCAGTATTTT. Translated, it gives CASSLGTNTDTQYF. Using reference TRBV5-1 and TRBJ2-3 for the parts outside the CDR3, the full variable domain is KAGVTQTPRYLIKTRGQQVTLSCSPISGHRSVSWYQQTPGQGLQFLFEYFSETQRNKGNFPGRFSGRQFSNSRSEMNVSTLELGDSALYLCASSLGTNTDTQYFGPGTRLTVL.

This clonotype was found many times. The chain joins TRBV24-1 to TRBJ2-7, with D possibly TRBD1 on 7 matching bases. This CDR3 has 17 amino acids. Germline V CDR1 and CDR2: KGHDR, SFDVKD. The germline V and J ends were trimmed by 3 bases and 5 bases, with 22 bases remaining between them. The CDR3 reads CATSDPSPVGGGDEQYF. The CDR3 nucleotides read TGTGCCACCAGTGATCCGTCACCGGTAGGAGGGGGCGACGAGCAGTACTTC.